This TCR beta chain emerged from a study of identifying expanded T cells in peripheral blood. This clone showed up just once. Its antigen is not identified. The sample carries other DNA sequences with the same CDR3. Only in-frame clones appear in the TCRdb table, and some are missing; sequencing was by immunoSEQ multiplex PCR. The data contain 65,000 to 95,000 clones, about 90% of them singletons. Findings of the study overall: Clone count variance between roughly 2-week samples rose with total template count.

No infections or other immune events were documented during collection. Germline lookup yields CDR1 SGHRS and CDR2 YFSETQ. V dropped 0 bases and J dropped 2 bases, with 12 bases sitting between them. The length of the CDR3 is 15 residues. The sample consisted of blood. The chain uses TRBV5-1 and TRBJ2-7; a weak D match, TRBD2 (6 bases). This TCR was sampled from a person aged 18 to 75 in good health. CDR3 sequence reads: CASSLAGGLAYEQYF. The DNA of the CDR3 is TGCGCCAGCAGCTTGGCCGGGGGACTTGCCTACGAGCAGTACTTC.